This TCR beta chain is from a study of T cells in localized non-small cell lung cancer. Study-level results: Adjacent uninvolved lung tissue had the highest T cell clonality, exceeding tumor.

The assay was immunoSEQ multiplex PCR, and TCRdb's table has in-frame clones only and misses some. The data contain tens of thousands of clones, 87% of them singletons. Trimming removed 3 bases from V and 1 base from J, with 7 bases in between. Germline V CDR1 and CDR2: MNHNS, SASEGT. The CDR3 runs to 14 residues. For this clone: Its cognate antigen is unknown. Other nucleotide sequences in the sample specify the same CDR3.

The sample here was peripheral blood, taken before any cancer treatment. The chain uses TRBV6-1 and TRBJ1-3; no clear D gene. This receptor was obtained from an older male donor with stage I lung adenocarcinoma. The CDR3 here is CASSDGASGNTIYF. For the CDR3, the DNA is TGTGCCAGCAGTGACGGAGCTTCTGGAAACACCATATATTTT.